This TCR delta chain originates from a study of γδ T cells in repeated Plasmodium falciparum infection. Turning to the study itself: Each infection was followed by sampling at 21 days, plus baseline and some pre-infection draws.

The CDR3 consists of 16 residues. Germline CDR1 and CDR2: TSWWSYY and QGS. J was trimmed by 0 bases and V by 3 bases; bases with no gene match: 7. Each sorted gammadelta sample had TRG and TRD chains sequenced. TCRdb fed the multiplex PCR reads into CATT to redo clone calling. The sample contains more than 45,000 delta-chain clones, over 1.5% of which appear only once. Sample share makes this clone medium-sized (0.01 to 0.1%). Its antigen is currently unknown. Study results and caveats: Malian children's Vdelta2-negative repertoires appeared more expanded and less diverse than Australians'. Repeated controlled infections reportedly drove waves of new clonotype selection in Vdelta2-negative, mostly Vdelta1+, gammadelta repertoires.

Bulk repertoires came from Vgamma9/Vdelta2+ or Vdelta2-negative gammadelta T cells flow-sorted from PBMC. The TCR comes from a pool of human donors (malaria-infected and uninfected, not separated). Material for sequencing was gamma-delta T cells from blood. The rearrangement links TRDV1 to TRDJ1, with 7 bases matching TRDD3. The CDR3 DNA reads TGTGCTCTTGGGGACCCATACTGGGGCTACACCGATAAACTCATCTTT. As protein: CALGDPYWGYTDKLIF.